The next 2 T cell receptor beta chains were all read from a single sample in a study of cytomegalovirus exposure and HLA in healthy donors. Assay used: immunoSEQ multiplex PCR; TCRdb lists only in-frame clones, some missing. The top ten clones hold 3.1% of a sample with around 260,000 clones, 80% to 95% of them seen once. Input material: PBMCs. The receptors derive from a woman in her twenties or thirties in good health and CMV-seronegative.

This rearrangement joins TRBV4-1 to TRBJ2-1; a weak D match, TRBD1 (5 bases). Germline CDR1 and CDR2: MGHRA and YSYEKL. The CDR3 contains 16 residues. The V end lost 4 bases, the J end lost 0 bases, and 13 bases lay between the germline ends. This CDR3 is CASSPLGENSYNEQFF. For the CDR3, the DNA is TGCGCCAGCAGCCCCTTAGGGGAAAACTCCTACAATGAGCAGTTCTTC.

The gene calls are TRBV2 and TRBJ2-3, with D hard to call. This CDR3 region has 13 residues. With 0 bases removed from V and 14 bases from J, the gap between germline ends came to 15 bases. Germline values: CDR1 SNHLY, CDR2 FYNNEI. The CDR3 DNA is TGTGCCAGCAGTGAAGCTTGGAAGGCTAGTGGGTATTTT. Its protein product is CASSEAWKASGYF.